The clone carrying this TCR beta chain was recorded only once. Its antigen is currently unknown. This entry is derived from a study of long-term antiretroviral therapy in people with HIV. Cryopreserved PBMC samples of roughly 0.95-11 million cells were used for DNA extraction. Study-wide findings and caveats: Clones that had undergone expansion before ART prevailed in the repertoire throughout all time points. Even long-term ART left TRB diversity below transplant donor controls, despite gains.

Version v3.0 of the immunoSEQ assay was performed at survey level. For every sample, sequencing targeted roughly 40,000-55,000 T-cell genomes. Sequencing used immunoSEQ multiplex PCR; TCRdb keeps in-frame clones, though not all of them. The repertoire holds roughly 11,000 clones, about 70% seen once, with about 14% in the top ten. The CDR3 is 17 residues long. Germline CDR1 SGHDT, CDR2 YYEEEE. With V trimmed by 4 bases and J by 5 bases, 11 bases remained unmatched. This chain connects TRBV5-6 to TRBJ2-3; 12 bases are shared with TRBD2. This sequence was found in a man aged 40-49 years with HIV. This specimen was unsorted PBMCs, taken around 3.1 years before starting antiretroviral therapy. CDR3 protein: CASSPRRTSGTRDTQYF. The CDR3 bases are TGTGCCAGCAGCCCCCGCCGGACTAGCGGGACGAGAGATACGCAGTATTTT.